Below, 13 T cell receptor beta chains from the same sample are listed, as sequenced in a study of shared clonotypes between healthy human individuals. Produced via immunoSEQ multiplex PCR; TCRdb's table is partial and in-frame only. The table includes about 2.4 million clones, just over 90% detected once. Sequencing input: naive CD4+ T cells sorted from blood. Subset indicated: CD45RA+ positively selected. All receptors come from a man aged 18-30 years in good health.

The chain combines TRBV7-2 with TRBJ2-5; D ambiguous. This CDR3 spans 15 amino acids. V dropped 1 base and J dropped 5 bases, with 14 bases sitting between them. CDR1 and CDR2 from the germline V gene are SGHTA and FQGNSA. CDR3 loop: CASSLGSDRRETQYF. CDR3 coding DNA: TGTGCCAGCAGCTTAGGATCTGACCGCCGGGAGACCCAGTACTTC.

The rearrangement uses TRBV10-3 and TRBJ2-3; TRBD2 agrees at 7 bases. V trimming: 11 bases; J trimming: 0 bases; junction bases outside the gene matches: 11. Germline lookup yields CDR1 ENHRY and CDR2 SYGVKD. The CDR3 extends over 15 amino acids. CDR3 protein: CAPEPGEGSTDTQYF. CDR3 bases: TGTGCCCCCGAACCGGGGGAGGGTAGCACAGATACGCAGTATTTT.

With respect to this clone: Other DNA variants within this sample encode the same CDR3. The chain is built from TRBV7-9 and TRBJ2-3, with unresolved D. Trimming shortened V by 4 bases and J by 6 bases, and 8 bases separated the two germline ends. Germline V gives CDR1 SEHNR, CDR2 FQNEAQ (reference sequence). This CDR3 region has 12 residues. This chain's CDR3 is CASSSPSDTQYF. The CDR3 DNA is TGTGCCAGCAGCTCGCCATCGGATACGCAGTATTTT.

The DNA of the CDR3 is TGTGCCAGCAGCTTTATGGGACTACAATACAATGAGCAGTTCTTC. This encodes CASSFMGLQYNEQFF. This sequence joins TRBV11-2 and TRBJ2-1, with 7 bases fitting TRBD2. Germline V gene data show CDR1 as SGHAT and CDR2 as FQNNGV. V trimming: 3 bases; J trimming: 4 bases; junction bases outside the gene matches: 6. This CDR3 is 15 amino acids long.

The V call is TRBV5-5, the J call TRBJ1-6; no firm D call. The length of the CDR3 is 13 residues. The germline V gene encodes CDR1 SGHKS and CDR2 YYEKEE (reference sequence). Between the trimmed V and J ends, which lost 0 bases and 10 bases, there was a span of 8 bases. For the CDR3, the DNA is TGTGCCAGCAGCTTGGAAGACTCCTCACCCCTCCACTTT. This gives the protein CASSLEDSSPLHF.

The chain links TRBV2 to TRBJ1-1, with 7 bases aligning to TRBD1. The CDR3 is 13 residues long. J lost 1 base, V lost 6 bases, and 2 bases had no gene match. Germline V gene data show CDR1 as SNHLY and CDR2 as FYNNEI. For the CDR3, the DNA is TGTGCCAGCAGCTACAGGGGGAACACTGAAGCTTTCTTT. It encodes CASSYRGNTEAFF.

The genes are TRBV6-5 and TRBJ2-7; 7 bases align to TRBD1. With 0 bases clipped from V and 2 bases from J, the junction kept 4 bases outside the gene matches. The CDR3 extends over 15 amino acids. CDR1 MNHEY and CDR2 SVGAGI come from the germline V gene. Here the CDR3 reads CASSYSTGQTYEQYF. The CDR3 DNA follows: TGTGCCAGCAGTTACTCGACAGGGCAAACCTACGAGCAGTACTTC.

The chain joins TRBV4-1 to TRBJ2-3, with D perhaps matching TRBD2 (6 bases). Germline loops: CDR1 MGHRA, CDR2 YSYEKL. Trimming stripped 0 bases from V and 1 base from J, with 11 bases between. CDR3 length: 16 residues. CDR3 amino acids: CASSQEPREGTDTQYF. CDR3 DNA sequence: TGCGCCAGCAGCCAAGAGCCGCGGGAAGGCACAGATACGCAGTATTTT.

The chain couples TRBV19 to TRBJ1-2; 10 bases agree with TRBD1. The CDR3 sequence is 16 residues long. Germline V gene data show CDR1 as LNHDA and CDR2 as SQIVND (reference sequence). The J segment lost 4 bases and the V segment lost 7 bases, leaving 12 bases of the junction unmatched. The CDR3 DNA reads TGTGCCAGTATGGGACAGGGGCAGGGGATTTTCTATGGCTACACCTTC. As protein: CASMGQGQGIFYGYTF.

The CDR3: CASSPRGPLHF. CDR3 nucleotides: TGTGCCAGCAGCCCCCGGGGACCCCTCCACTTT. This chain links TRBV7-8 with TRBJ1-6; D not resolved. CDR3 length equals 11 residues. Per the germline V gene, CDR1 is SGHVS and CDR2 is FQNEAQ. V dropped 5 bases and J dropped 12 bases, with 8 bases sitting between them.

The chain has TRBV6-1 and TRBJ1-2; D gene uncertain. There are 11 residues in the CDR3. Trimming shortened V by 7 bases and J by 5 bases, and 8 bases separated the two germline ends. From germline, CDR1 is MNHNS and CDR2 SASEGT. The CDR3 region is CASTDGYGYTF. Written as DNA, the CDR3 is TGTGCCAGCACGGACGGATATGGCTACACCTTC.

The chain carries TRBV5-4 and TRBJ2-5; the D call may be TRBD1 or TRBD2 (6 bases each). The length of the CDR3 is 15 residues. V was shortened by 0 bases and J by 4 bases, with 13 bases between the two germline ends. Germline CDR1 reads SGHNT; CDR2 reads YYREEE (reference sequence). CDR3 in amino acids: CASSLGSGAGETQYF. As DNA, the CDR3 is TGTGCCAGCAGCTTGGGTTCGGGGGCCGGAGAGACCCAGTACTTC.

CDR3 region: CASSYPTSGRNNEQYF. The DNA of the CDR3 is TGTGCCAGCAGCTACCCGACTAGCGGGAGGAACAACGAGCAGTACTTC. The V gene is TRBV11-2, the J gene TRBJ2-5, with 13 bases aligning to TRBD2. The end of the DNA fits TRBJ2-7 better, so the J call may be wrong. The germline CDR1 and CDR2 sequences are SGHAT and FQNNGV. This CDR3 is 16 amino acids long.